The rows below give T cell receptor beta chains drawn from one sample of a study of Graves' ophthalmopathy and Graves' hyperthyroidism. TCRdb re-analysed the multiplex PCR reads in MiXCR, keeping a single row per CDR3 protein. The data hold about 48,000 distinct CDR3 sequences, with about 50% observed a single time. Sequenced: peripheral blood. The receptors stem from an adult man with Graves' ophthalmopathy. Each CDR3 is given with its conserved first and last residue. The D gene is left open where the match is weak. The size entry is marked missing in some rows and otherwise reads once, few, many or a size class.

.	TRBV19	.	TRBJ1-3	CASSISTAGNTIYF	TGTGCCAGTAGTATATCTACGGCTGGAAACACCATATATTTT
.	TRBV6-6	TRBD1	TRBJ2-3	CASSYVTSGQGGTDTQYF	TGTGCCAGCAGTTACGTAACTAGCGGACAGGGGGGCACAGATACGCAGTATTTT
.	TRBV19	TRBD2	TRBJ2-7	CASSSREGLSYEQYF	TGTGCCAGCAGCTCCAGGGAGGGTTTAAGCTACGAGCAGTACTTC
few	TRBV20-1	TRBD1	TRBJ1-1	CSARGQLNTEAFF	TGCAGTGCGCGGGGACAGCTCAACACTGAAGCTTTCTTT
.	TRBV6-1	TRBD2	TRBJ2-1	CASSGGTSGSDEQFF	TGTGCCAGCAGTGGCGGGACTAGCGGGAGTGATGAGCAGTTCTTC
.	TRBV5-1	.	TRBJ1-4	CASSLRGTDEELFF	TGCGCCAGTAGCTTGCGGGGGACGGATGAAGAACTGTTTTTT
medium-sized	TRBV29-1	TRBD1	TRBJ2-1	CSVVKGAMFF	TGCAGCGTTGTTAAGGGGGCGATGTTCTTC
.	TRBV20-1	.	TRBJ1-4	CGAREAAKNYLNEKLFF	TGCGGTGCTAGAGAGGCAGCGAAGAACTACCTCAACGAAAAACTGTTTTTT
.	TRBV20-1	TRBD1	TRBJ1-6	CSAAGTGRHNSPLHF	TGCAGTGCTGCCGGGACAGGGCGACATAATTCACCCCTCCACTTT
.	TRBV3-1	TRBD1	TRBJ2-5	CASSQGTGAGETQYF	TGTGCCAGCAGCCAAGGGACAGGGGCCGGGGAGACCCAGTACTTC
many	TRBV4-1	TRBD1	TRBJ1-4	CASSLRPGQGEKLFF	TGCGCCAGCAGCTTACGTCCGGGACAGGGTGAAAAACTGTTTTTT
.	TRBV11-2	.	TRBJ1-3	CASSSQSSSGNTIYF	TGTGCCAGTAGCTCACAGTCCAGCTCTGGAAACACCATATATTTT
large	TRBV13	.	TRBJ2-7	CASSLGPGGNGNEQYF	TGTGCCAGCAGCTTAGGCCCTGGCGGGAACGGTAACGAGCAGTACTTC
.	TRBV5-1	.	TRBJ2-7	CASSLISSEQYF	TGCGCCAGCAGCTTGATAAGTTCCGAGCAGTACTTC
many	TRBV6-1	.	TRBJ2-5	CASSERGGGAGETQYF	TGTGCCAGCAGTGAAAGAGGGGGTGGGGCCGGGGAGACCCAGTACTTC
once	TRBV5-5	TRBD2	TRBJ2-5	CASSPDWGGETQYF	TGTGCCAGCAGTCCCGACTGGGGAGGGGAGACCCAGTACTTC
.	TRBV4-2	.	TRBJ1-2	CASSQEEGGRYGYTF	TGTGCCAGCAGCCAAGAAGAGGGTGGGAGGTATGGCTACACCTTC
.	TRBV5-1	.	TRBJ2-7	CASSLEGLIIYEQYF	TGCGCCAGCAGCTTGGAAGGGCTTATCATCTACGAGCAGTACTTC
many	TRBV5-6	.	TRBJ1-1	CASSLEIAENTEAFF	TGTGCCAGCAGCTTGGAGATCGCAGAGAACACTGAAGCTTTCTTT